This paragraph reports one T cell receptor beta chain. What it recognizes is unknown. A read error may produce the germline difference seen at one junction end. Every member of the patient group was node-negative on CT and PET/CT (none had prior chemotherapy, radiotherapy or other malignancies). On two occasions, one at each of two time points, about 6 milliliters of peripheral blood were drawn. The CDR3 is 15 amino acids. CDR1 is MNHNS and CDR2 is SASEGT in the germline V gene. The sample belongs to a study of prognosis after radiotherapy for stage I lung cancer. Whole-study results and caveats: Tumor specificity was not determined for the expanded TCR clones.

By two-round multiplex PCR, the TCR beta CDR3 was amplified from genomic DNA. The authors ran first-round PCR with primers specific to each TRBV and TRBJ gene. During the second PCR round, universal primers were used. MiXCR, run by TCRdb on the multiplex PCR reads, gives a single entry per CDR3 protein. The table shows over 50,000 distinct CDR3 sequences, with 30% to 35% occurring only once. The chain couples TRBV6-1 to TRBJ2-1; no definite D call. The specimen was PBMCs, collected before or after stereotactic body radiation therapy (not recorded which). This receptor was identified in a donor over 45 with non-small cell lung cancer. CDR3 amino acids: CASSSPRRSSYEHFF. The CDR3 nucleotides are TGTGCCAGCAGCTCCCCCCGCCGGTCTAGTTATGAGCATTTCTTC.